The present T cell receptor (beta chain) was sequenced within a study of identical twins. One entry per CDR3 protein results from TCRdb running MiXCR on the 5' RACE reads. Here the sample spans just under 650,000 distinct CDR3 sequences, about 7.6% being singletons. Each donor (without exception) was a healthy Caucasian. Study-level points and caveats: Fewer insertions marked abundant cord blood beta clonotypes; young adult naive trended weakly, memory not at all. Twins shared out-of-frame alpha sequences with excess low generation probability. A partial confounding effect on zero-insertion analyses could come from invariant MAIT and iNKT cells.

The CDR3 is 15 amino acids. Per the germline V gene, CDR1 is DFQATT and CDR2 is SNEGSKA (reference sequence). Trimming left V 1 base short and J 5 bases short, with 16 bases between. This clonotype was observed many times. Its target is not known. Separately, the same data were catalogued under a study of yellow fever vaccine responses in identical twins.

This rearrangement joins TRBV20-1 to TRBJ2-3, with a weak D call TRBD1 (7 bases). Sequencing used PBMCs. This clonotype was sampled from a woman in her late teens or twenties in good health. The CDR3 DNA is TGCAGTGCTAGAGGTTGGAGGGGGCAGGGAGATACGCAGTATTTT. Its protein is CSARGWRGQGDTQYF.